Below, 22 T cell receptor beta chains from the same sample are listed, as sequenced in a study of PD-1 blockade in classical Hodgkin lymphoma. Time point meaning: cycle 4 day 1 (C4D1), after less than 7 weeks of nivolumab. Patients all relapsed after autologous stem cell transplantation, and there was variation in brentuximab vedotin exposure. Assay used: immunoSEQ multiplex PCR; TCRdb lists only in-frame clones, some missing. The repertoire consists of about 33,000 clones, with 65% to 80% occurring once and the leading ten covering under 4.5%. The starting material was peripheral blood mononuclear cells (PBMCs), obtained before the fourth cycle of nivolumab. All receptors derive from a human donor with classical Hodgkin lymphoma.

This clone has just a few counts. This rearrangement joins TRBV9 to TRBJ2-7; a possible D gene is TRBD1 (5 bases). V shed 0 bases and J shed 10 bases, with 17 bases lying between them. CDR1 is SGDLS and CDR2 is YYNGEE in the germline V gene. The CDR3 length is 14 residues. DNA of the CDR3: TGTGCCAGCAGCGTAGCAGGGAATAGTAAGGGCCAGTACTTC. It translates to CASSVAGNSKGQYF.

This CDR3 reads CASSVTGEGNTIYF. The CDR3 DNA follows: TGCGCCAGCAGCGTCACAGGGGAAGGAAACACCATATATTTT. The genes are TRBV5-1 and TRBJ1-3; TRBD1 agrees at 7 bases. After removal of 4 bases from V and 4 bases from J, the junction contained 5 bases not matched to a gene. The germline V gene encodes CDR1 SGHRS and CDR2 YFSETQ. The CDR3 is made up of 14 amino acids.

The rearrangement links TRBV19 to TRBJ1-1; a possible D gene is TRBD1 (5 bases). V was shortened by 1 base and J by 0 bases, with 9 bases between the two germline ends. Germline V lookup: CDR1 LNHDA, CDR2 SQIVND (reference sequence). The CDR3 is 15 amino acids. CDR3 residues: CASSIGARVNTEAFF. The CDR3, as DNA: TGTGCCAGTAGTATAGGGGCCAGGGTGAACACTGAAGCTTTCTTT.

In this sample, this clone turned up once. The chain recombines TRBV7-9 with TRBJ2-2; a possible D gene is TRBD1 (6 bases). The CDR3 sequence is 14 residues long. The germline V and J ends were trimmed by 1 base and 6 bases, with 9 bases remaining between them. Germline loops: CDR1 SEHNR, CDR2 FQNEAQ (reference sequence). CDR3 sequence reads: CASSLGRTAGELFF. As DNA, the CDR3 is TGTGCCAGCAGCTTAGGGCGGACAGCCGGGGAGCTGTTTTTT.

This clone was counted a single time. J is TRBJ1-3 and V is TRBV28; D gene uncertain. V shed 6 bases and J shed 4 bases, with 4 bases lying between them. CDR1 is MDHEN, CDR2 SYDVKM, per germline. This CDR3 is built from 11 residues. This chain's CDR3 is CASSEGNTIYF. The CDR3 bases are TGTGCCAGCAGCGAGGGAAACACCATATATTTT. Together with reference TRBV28 and TRBJ1-3, the CDR3 gives the full variable domain: DVKVTQSSRYLVKRTGEKVFLECVQDMDHENMFWYRQDPGLGLRLIYFSYDVKMKEKGDIPEGYSVSREKKERFSLILESASTNQTSMYLCASSEGNTIYFGEGSWLTVV.

The chain employs TRBV27 and TRBJ2-3; D might be TRBD2 (5 bases). The CDR3 consists of 16 residues. V was clipped by 4 bases and J by 1 base, with 15 bases between them. Per germline, CDR1 MNHEY and CDR2 SMNVEV (reference sequence). This chain's CDR3 is CASSSRTLGGTDTQYF. The CDR3, as DNA: TGTGCCAGCAGTTCCCGGACTCTTGGAGGCACAGATACGCAGTATTTT.

This clone was found a few times. The chain links TRBV27 to TRBJ2-1; D unresolved. From germline, CDR1 is MNHEY and CDR2 SMNVEV (reference sequence). The CDR3 runs 13 residues. Trimming shortened V by 0 bases and J by 9 bases, and 9 bases separated the two germline ends. DNA of the CDR3: TGTGCCAGCAGTTTATCCGTCATTGGTGAGCAGTTCTTC. Translated, it gives CASSLSVIGEQFF.

The genes are TRBV5-6 and TRBJ1-5; D gene ambiguous. The CDR3 runs to 13 residues. Germline V CDR1 and CDR2: SGHDT, YYEEEE. Deletions cut 0 bases from V and 7 bases from J, with 8 bases between. The CDR3 DNA sequence: TGTGCCAGCAGCTTGGGAGGGAGGCAGCCCCAGCATTTT. Amino acids: CASSLGGRQPQHF.

The chain employs TRBV9 and TRBJ2-7; 7 bases map to TRBD1. Germline CDR1 reads SGDLS; CDR2 reads YYNGEE. V lost 4 bases to trimming and J lost 3 bases; unmatched junction nucleotides: 13. The CDR3 consists of 16 residues. CDR3 residues: CASSLEPRQGVYEQYF. CDR3 nucleotides: TGTGCCAGCAGCCTGGAGCCGAGACAGGGAGTCTACGAGCAGTACTTC.

The chain uses TRBV19 and TRBJ2-2; 12 positions match TRBD2. Looked up from germline, CDR1 is LNHDA and CDR2 is SQIVND (reference sequence). V lost 6 bases, J lost 6 bases, and 8 bases stayed unmatched. The CDR3 loop spans 16 amino acids. The CDR3 DNA follows: TGTGCCAGTAGCCTTGGGACTAGCGGGCCGTCCGGGGAGCTGTTTTTT. Its translation is CASSLGTSGPSGELFF.

V is TRBV27 and J is TRBJ2-3; D is possibly TRBD1 (5 bases). Germline V gene sequence: CDR1 MNHEY, CDR2 SMNVEV (reference sequence). Trimming left V 7 bases short and J 5 bases short, with 13 bases between. CDR3 length equals 13 residues. This chain's CDR3 is CASTTRGLDTQYF. For the CDR3, the DNA is TGTGCCAGCACAACAAGGGGCCTAGATACGCAGTATTTT.

V is TRBV19 and J is TRBJ2-7; D is possibly TRBD1 or TRBD2 (5 bases each). This CDR3 contains 13 residues. Germline values: CDR1 LNHDA, CDR2 SQIVND (reference sequence). V was shortened by 8 bases and J by 3 bases, with 14 bases between the two germline ends. The DNA of the CDR3 is TGTGCCAGTTGGGACCCCCAGATCTACGAGCAGTACTTC. It encodes CASWDPQIYEQYF.

The chain carries TRBV7-9 and TRBJ1-1; D unclear. The CDR3 is 12 residues long. V lost 1 base, J lost 4 bases, and 4 bases lay in between. CDR1 and CDR2 (germline): SEHNR, FQNEAQ (reference sequence). The CDR3 region has the DNA TGTGCCAGCAGCTTAGGGAGCACTGAAGCTTTCTTT. Encoded protein: CASSLGSTEAFF.

The chain has TRBV4-2 and TRBJ1-2, with 7 bases aligning to TRBD1. Trimming removed 0 bases from V and 5 bases from J; junction bases left unmatched: 6. The CDR3 sequence is 15 residues long. Germline V gives CDR1 LGHNA, CDR2 YNFKEQ. The CDR3 loop is CASSQEAGGRYGYTF. The CDR3 nucleotides read TGTGCCAGCAGCCAAGAGGCAGGGGGAAGGTATGGCTACACCTTC.

The V gene is TRBV6-5, the J gene TRBJ1-2; no clear D gene. Germline-derived CDR1 and CDR2 are MNHEY and SVGAGI. This CDR3 is built from 16 residues. Trimming removed 2 bases from V and 4 bases from J, with 17 bases in between. CDR3 in amino acids: CASSYRPEDYVYGYTF. The CDR3 coding sequence is TGTGCCAGCAGTTACCGTCCGGAGGACTACGTCTATGGCTACACCTTC.

The chain recombines TRBV6-5 with TRBJ2-1; 10 bases map to TRBD2. The germline gives CDR1 MNHEY, CDR2 SVGAGI. This CDR3 has 15 residues. V lost 4 bases and J lost 7; bases outside the gene matches: 7. The CDR3: CASSWSGGAGNEQFF. In DNA, the CDR3 is TGTGCCAGCAGTTGGAGCGGGGGGGCCGGGAATGAGCAGTTCTTC.

This rearrangement joins TRBV27 to TRBJ1-2; TRBD1 is a possible D gene (5 bases). CDR1 and CDR2 from the germline V gene are MNHEY and SMNVEV (reference sequence). The ends were cut back, 4 bases at V and 6 bases at J, with 12 bases in the middle. The CDR3 length is 13 residues. The CDR3 spells CASSSGAQDGYTF. The CDR3 nucleotides are TGTGCCAGCAGTTCCGGGGCTCAGGATGGCTACACCTTC.

V is TRBV9 and J is TRBJ2-3, with 11 bases that match TRBD2. This CDR3 has 20 amino acids. Looked up from germline, CDR1 is SGDLS and CDR2 is YYNGEE. The V and J ends lost 0 bases and 0 bases, in that order; junction bases with no gene match: 12. CDR3 coding DNA: TGTGCCAGCAGCGTAGGACTAGCGGGGCGAGGGGGTTCTAGCACAGATACGCAGTATTTT. This sequence encodes CASSVGLAGRGGSSTDTQYF.

CDR3 sequence: CASSQGKMNTEAFF. Here the CDR3 DNA reads TGTGCCAGCAGTCAGGGGAAAATGAACACTGAAGCTTTCTTT. The J gene is TRBJ1-1, the V gene TRBV21-1; TRBD1 is the table's D call and was not checked against the DNA. TRBV21-1 is a known pseudogene. The CDR3 runs to 14 residues.

This chain uses TRBV21-1 with TRBJ2-7; TRBD2, as called in the table, went unchecked against the DNA. TRBV21-1 is tagged as a pseudogene. There are 16 residues in the CDR3. CDR3 residues: CASSLGPSGSTYEQYF. As DNA, the CDR3 is TGTGCCAGCAGCCTAGGACCTAGCGGGTCTACCTACGAGCAGTACTTC.

The gene calls are TRBV27 and TRBJ2-3, with D possibly TRBD1 on 6 matching bases. The CDR3 sequence is 14 residues long. V lost 7 bases and J 0 bases, leaving 11 bases between the germline ends. The V gene's germline CDR1 is MNHEY and CDR2 SMNVEV (reference sequence). The CDR3, as DNA: TGTGCCAGCACTTACAGGGTTAGCACAGATACGCAGTATTTT. Translated: CASTYRVSTDTQYF.

The chain is built from TRBV11-1 and TRBJ2-5; TRBD1 or TRBD2 may be the D gene (5 bases each). This CDR3 has 11 amino acids. Trimming took off 5 bases at V and 7 bases at J, with 8 bases between the two ends. The V gene's germline CDR1 is SGHAT and CDR2 FQDESV (reference sequence). The CDR3 loop is CASSRGGTQYF. The CDR3 DNA reads as TGTGCCAGCAGCCGTGGGGGGACCCAGTACTTC.